This record concerns one T cell receptor (beta chain) sequence. Methods used by the authors: Amplification from reference gene primers served as the basis for estimated nucleated cell counts. The table came from immunoSEQ multiplex PCR; TCRdb's copy has only in-frame clones and leaves some out. Clonal size and the V and J genes are those of that table, whereas D and trimming came from the DNA. The repertoire holds tens of thousands of clones, with 65% to 80% as singletons. CDR3 length equals 14 residues. V was clipped by 3 bases and J by 10 bases; unmatched bases: 3. Germline loops: CDR1 KGHDR, CDR2 SFDVKD. This sample is part of a study of blood T cell repertoires in COVID-19. Study summary: Material from acute and convalescent COVID-19 was sourced from the United States, Italy and Spain.

The Seattle patients, enrolled during active infection, were followed longitudinally. Material for sequencing was peripheral blood. The receptor was isolated from a man aged 25-45 years with COVID-19, enrolled during active disease. V and J are TRBV24-1 and TRBJ1-6, with 9 nucleotides matching TRBD1. CDR3 coding DNA: TGTGCCACCAGTGATGGGACAGGGAACTCACCCCTCCACTTT. Its translation is CATSDGTGNSPLHF.